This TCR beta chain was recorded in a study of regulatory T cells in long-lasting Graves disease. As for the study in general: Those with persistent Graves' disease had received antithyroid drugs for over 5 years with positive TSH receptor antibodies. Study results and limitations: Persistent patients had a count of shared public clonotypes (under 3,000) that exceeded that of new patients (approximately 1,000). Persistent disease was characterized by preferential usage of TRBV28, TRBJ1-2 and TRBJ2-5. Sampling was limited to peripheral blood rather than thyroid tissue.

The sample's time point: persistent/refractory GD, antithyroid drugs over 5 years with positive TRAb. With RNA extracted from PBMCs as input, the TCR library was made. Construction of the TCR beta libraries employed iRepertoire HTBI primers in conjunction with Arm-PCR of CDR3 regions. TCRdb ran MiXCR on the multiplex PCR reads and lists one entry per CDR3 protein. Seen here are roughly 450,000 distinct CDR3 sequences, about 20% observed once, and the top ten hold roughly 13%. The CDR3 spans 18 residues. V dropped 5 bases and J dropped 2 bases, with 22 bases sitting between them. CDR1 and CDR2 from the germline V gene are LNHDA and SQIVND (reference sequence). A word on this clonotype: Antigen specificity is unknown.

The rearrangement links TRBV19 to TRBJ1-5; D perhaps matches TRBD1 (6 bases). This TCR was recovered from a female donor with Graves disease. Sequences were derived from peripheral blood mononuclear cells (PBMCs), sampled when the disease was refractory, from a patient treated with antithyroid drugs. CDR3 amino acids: CASSYDRYREGGNQPQHF. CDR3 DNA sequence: TGTGCCAGTAGTTATGACCGCTACAGGGAGGGGGGCAATCAGCCCCAGCATTTT.